These T cell receptor beta chains were read from a single sample in a study of blood T cell repertoires in COVID-19. Clones were read by immunoSEQ multiplex PCR, and TCRdb kept only the in-frame ones, dropping some. The sample has 350,000 to 500,000 clones, approximately 90% seen once. Sequencing was carried out using peripheral blood. The receptor source for this set is a man between 18 and 35 years old with COVID-19, enrolled during active disease. Both conserved end residues are part of each CDR3. The D gene is left open where the match is weak. Only part of the rows carry a size: once, few, many, or a class if the clone is expanded.

D,size,V,J,DNA,CDR3
NA,once,TRBV2,TRBJ2-5,TGTGCCAGCAGAACAGGACGGAGCCTTTGGGAGACCCAGTACTTC,CASRTGRSLWETQYF
NA,NA,TRBV3-1/TRBV3-2,TRBJ1-1,TGTGCCAGCAGCCCGTTGACTTTCACTGAAGCTTTCTTT,CASSPLTFTEAFF
TRBD1,NA,TRBV2,TRBJ2-7,TGTGCCAGCTTCTCCTTGGTCCGGGACAGGGCCTACGAGCAGTACTTC,CASFSLVRDRAYEQYF
TRBD1,NA,TRBV6-1,TRBJ2-2,TGTGCCAGCAGTGATCCGGGACAGGGCAGAGGGGAGCTGTTTTTT,CASSDPGQGRGELFF
TRBD2,few,TRBV11-2,TRBJ2-3,TGTGCCAGCAGCTTTACTAGCGGTTATCGGTATTTT,CASSFTSGYRYF
TRBD1,NA,TRBV5-1,TRBJ2-2,TGCGCCAGCGCTACCGGGACAGTCAACACCGGGGAGCTGTTTTTT,CASATGTVNTGELFF
NA,NA,TRBV2,TRBJ1-5,TGTGCCAGCAGTGATTTTATGTCGGTTTGGGGGGACCAGCCCCAGCATTTT,CASSDFMSVWGDQPQHF
TRBD1,once,TRBV18,TRBJ1-1,TGTGCCAGCTCACCTCGGACAGGGGAATTGATTGAGGCTTTCTTT,CASSPRTGELIEAFF
NA,NA,TRBV29-1,TRBJ2-1,TGCAGCGTTGGTCGGACAGCTCACAATGAGCAGTTCTTC,CSVGRTAHNEQFF
NA,few,TRBV5-6,TRBJ2-1,TGTGCCAGCAGCTTGCCGAGCGGAGGGGCCGATGAGCAGTTCTTC,CASSLPSGGADEQFF
NA,NA,TRBV3-1/TRBV3-2,TRBJ2-1,TGTGCCAGCAGCCAAGATAGTAGAATAGGGGTGAATGAGCAGTTCTTC,CASSQDSRIGVNEQFF
NA,NA,TRBV7-9,TRBJ2-2,TGTGCCAGCAGCTTAGCAGCCCCGGGGACCGGGGAGCTGTTTTTT,CASSLAAPGTGELFF
NA,NA,TRBV6-5,TRBJ1-2,TGTGCCAGCAGCAATCTTTGGGGGGGCTATGGCTACACCTTC,CASSNLWGGYGYTF
TRBD1,NA,TRBV2,TRBJ1-2,TGTGCCAGCAGTGCCTCGGGACAGGGATCCGGCGGCACCTTC,CASSASGQGSGGTF
TRBD2,NA,TRBV5-6,TRBJ2-7,TGTGCCAGCAGCTCGTCGACTAGCGGGAGGTACGAGCAGTACTTC,CASSSSTSGRYEQYF
NA,NA,TRBV12-5,TRBJ2-7,TGTGCTAGTGGTTCAGTGATGTATCCGCAGTACTTC,CASGSVMYPQYF
NA,NA,TRBV10-1,TRBJ2-1,TGCGCCAGCAGTGAGTCTCTCGGTGCTGCGAGAGAGCAGTTCTTC,CASSESLGAAREQFF
TRBD1,NA,TRBV29-1,TRBJ2-7,TGCAGCGTTGACCAGGGGGCCTTAGGACAGTACTTC,CSVDQGALGQYF
NA,NA,TRBV7-9,TRBJ1-5,TGTGCCAGCAGCTTTGGAGCAGGGGATCAGCCCCAGCATTTT,CASSFGAGDQPQHF
TRBD1,NA,TRBV6-6,TRBJ2-7,TGTGCCGCCCGACAGGGACCGTCCTACGAGCAGTACTTC,CAARQGPSYEQYF
NA,NA,TRBV19,TRBJ1-2,TGTGCCAGTAGTATAGCGGCGGCAGTCTATGGCTACACCTTC,CASSIAAAVYGYTF
NA,NA,TRBV27,TRBJ2-5,TGTGCCAGCAGTTTATCGTGGACACCCCAGGAGACCCAGTACTTC,CASSLSWTPQETQYF
TRBD2,once,TRBV19,TRBJ2-3,TGTGCCAGTAACACCCACGCGGCTGCGGGAGGGAACACAGATACGCAGTATTTT,CASNTHAAAGGNTDTQYF
NA,NA,TRBV4-1,TRBJ2-1,TGCGCCAGCAGCCAAGGGGGTAGCGGACACTACAATGAGCAGTTCTTC,CASSQGGSGHYNEQFF
TRBD1,few,TRBV6-4,TRBJ1-2,TGTGCCAGACTTCTACAGGGGGCCTATGGCTACACCTTC,CARLLQGAYGYTF
TRBD2,NA,TRBV7-9,TRBJ2-1,TGTGCCAGCAGCTTAGGTTCTAGCGGGGGGTACAATGAGCAGTTCTTC,CASSLGSSGGYNEQFF
TRBD1,once,TRBV3-1/TRBV3-2,TRBJ1-2,TGTGCCAGCAGCCAGAGAGGGGGCCATGGCTACACCTTC,CASSQRGGHGYTF
NA,NA,TRBV18,TRBJ2-1,TGTGCCAGCTCACCTGGGGGGGCTTCCTACAATGAGCAGTTCTTC,CASSPGGASYNEQFF
TRBD2,NA,TRBV10-1,TRBJ2-1,TGCGCCAGCAGTGATTCCGGGGGGAAGCAGTTCTTC,CASSDSGGKQFF
TRBD2,NA,TRBV6-2/TRBV6-3,TRBJ2-1,TGTGCCAGCAGTTACTCGCTTGGACTAGCGGGGGGGGATGAGCAGTTCTTC,CASSYSLGLAGGDEQFF
NA,NA,TRBV12-3/TRBV12-4,TRBJ1-3,TGTGCCATCGGGGATCCTGGAAACACCATATATTTT,CAIGDPGNTIYF
NA,NA,TRBV5-3,TRBJ1-2,TGTGCCAGAAGCTTGGCCGGGGTAGAACAGCGTAATGGCTACACCTTC,CARSLAGVEQRNGYTF
TRBD2,NA,TRBV19,TRBJ2-1,TGTGCCACTAGACTAGCGGGAGGGCCATTATCTCTCGGCTATGAGCAGTTCTTC,CATRLAGGPLSLGYEQFF
TRBD1,NA,TRBV24-1,TRBJ1-6,TGTGCCACCAGTGATTCGACAGGGGTCAATTCACCCCTCCACTTT,CATSDSTGVNSPLHF
TRBD2,NA,TRBV5-1,TRBJ2-1,TGCGCCAGCAGCTTGGTTCTTGTCCTAGCGGGAGGCCATGAGCAGTTCTTC,CASSLVLVLAGGHEQFF
NA,few,TRBV7-3,TRBJ2-2,TGTGCCAGCAGCTTACAGGGGCCGAACACCGGGGAGCTGTTTTTT,CASSLQGPNTGELFF
TRBD1,NA,TRBV5-1,TRBJ1-1,TGCGCCAGCAGCTTGGAGAACAGGGGGCGGGGAGCTTTCTTT,CASSLENRGRGAFF
NA,NA,TRBV6-5,TRBJ1-3,TGTGCCAGCAGTTACCTAGGATCTGGAAACACCATATATTTT,CASSYLGSGNTIYF
TRBD1,NA,TRBV4-1,TRBJ1-1,TGCGCCAGCAGCCTAGGGACAGGAATGAACACTGAAGCTTTCTTT,CASSLGTGMNTEAFF
NA,NA,TRBV29-1,TRBJ2-7,TGCAGCGTTGGGTCGGACATCTTGTACGAGCAGTACTTC,CSVGSDILYEQYF
NA,once,TRBV6-5,TRBJ2-5,TGTGCCAGCAGTTACTCCCAGTCGGGGATTGGAGAGACCCAGTACTTC,CASSYSQSGIGETQYF
NA,NA,TRBV7-9,TRBJ1-2,TGTGCCAACCGGCGCGCAGACAGCTATGGCTACACCTTC,CANRRADSYGYTF
TRBD1,NA,TRBV29-1,TRBJ1-1,TGCAGCGTTGTGGGTAGGACAGGGGGTGGCACTGAAGCTTTCTTT,CSVVGRTGGGTEAFF
NA,NA,TRBV5-6,TRBJ1-1,TGTGCCAGCAGCTTCTACAGGGTGGGTACTGAAGCTTTCTTT,CASSFYRVGTEAFF
TRBD1,NA,TRBV2,TRBJ1-1,TGTGCCAGCATGGGGCAGGGGGAGACTGAAGCTTTCTTT,CASMGQGETEAFF
NA,once,TRBV6-5,TRBJ1-6,TGTGCCAGCGCAGACACCGTAAATTCACCCCTCCACTTT,CASADTVNSPLHF
NA,NA,TRBV4-1,TRBJ1-5,TGCGCCAGCAGCCAGGAACCGTTCGACAGAAGCAATCAGCCCCAGCATTTT,CASSQEPFDRSNQPQHF
NA,NA,TRBV7-9,TRBJ1-1,TGTGCCAGCAGCAAGGACGTCGGGGGAGCTTTCTTT,CASSKDVGGAFF
TRBD2,NA,TRBV18,TRBJ2-1,TGTGCCAGCTCACCACCGCTCACTAGCGGGAGGGAGCAGTTCTTC,CASSPPLTSGREQFF
NA,NA,TRBV6-5,TRBJ1-4,TGTGCCAGCAGTCACGACAGTCTTAATGAAAAACTGTTTTTT,CASSHDSLNEKLFF
NA,NA,TRBV5-1,TRBJ2-7,TGCGCCAGCAGAGACTTCTACGAGCAGTACTTC,CASRDFYEQYF
TRBD1,NA,TRBV4-1,TRBJ2-3,TGCGCCAGCAGCCAACCCGGGACAGGCACAGATACGCAGTATTTT,CASSQPGTGTDTQYF
TRBD1,NA,TRBV6-5,TRBJ1-4,TGTGCCAGCAGCTCTACAGGGGGCTACGGTGAAAAACTGTTTTTT,CASSSTGGYGEKLFF
TRBD1,once,TRBV5-5,TRBJ2-7,TGTGCCAGCAGCTTGTCCCCCGGGACAGAATCCTACGAGCAGTACTTC,CASSLSPGTESYEQYF
NA,NA,TRBV19,TRBJ2-3,TGTGCCAGTAATTTCCGTGTCGCAGATACGCAGTATTTT,CASNFRVADTQYF